A single sample is the source of the 8 T cell receptor beta chains below, sequenced in a study of cytomegalovirus exposure and HLA in healthy donors. The PCR ran on 60 Vbeta and 13 Jbeta primers. The method was immunoSEQ multiplex PCR; TCRdb's version includes in-frame clones alone and lacks a portion of them. The data contain some 130,000 clones, less than 85% of them singletons. Sequenced input: PBMCs. These receptor sequences come from a woman in her forties or fifties in good health and CMV-seropositive.

The chain uses TRBV29-1 and TRBJ2-3; tentative D call: TRBD2 (7 bases). The CDR3 consists of 17 residues. V was pared by 4 bases and J by 0 bases, with 20 bases between. Looked up from germline, CDR1 is SQVTM and CDR2 is ANQGSEA. This CDR3 reads CSVGAVAGASSTDTQYF. The CDR3 DNA reads as TGCAGCGTTGGGGCCGTGGCGGGGGCCTCTAGCACAGATACGCAGTATTTT.

This chain uses TRBV28 with TRBJ1-2; 7 positions match TRBD1. Trimming took 5 bases from V and 3 from J; bases not matched to a gene: 3. Germline CDR1 MDHEN, CDR2 SYDVKM. This CDR3 comprises 13 residues. The CDR3 loop is CASSRQGYYGYTF. The CDR3 region has the DNA TGTGCCAGCAGTCGACAGGGATACTATGGCTACACCTTC.

The chain links TRBV9 to TRBJ1-6, with D perhaps TRBD1 (6 bases). Germline CDR1 and CDR2: SGDLS and YYNGEE. Between the trimmed V and J ends, which lost 3 bases and 9 bases, there was a span of 16 bases. The CDR3 is made up of 15 amino acids. DNA of the CDR3: TGTGCCAGCAGCGGAGCGTCTCCCAGGGGTTCACCCCTCCACTTT. Protein product: CASSGASPRGSPLHF.

The chain joins TRBV28 to TRBJ1-2, with a possible D match to TRBD1 (5 bases). CDR3 length: 15 amino acids. CDR1 MDHEN and CDR2 SYDVKM come from the germline V gene. With 8 bases removed from V and 8 bases from J, the gap between germline ends came to 24 bases. DNA for the CDR3: TGTGCCAGCGGGCAGGGTTATAAGGGAATGGGCGGCTACACCTTC. Its protein is CASGQGYKGMGGYTF.

The rearrangement uses TRBV7-9 and TRBJ1-4; D not certain. The CDR3 totals 16 residues. V lost 5 bases to trimming and J lost 7 bases, with 20 bases between them. The germline CDR1 and CDR2 sequences are SEHNR and FQNEAQ (reference sequence). Here the CDR3 reads CASSPLYRGRGEKLFF. For the CDR3, the DNA is TGTGCCAGCAGCCCGCTCTATCGAGGGCGAGGTGAAAAACTGTTTTTT.

The chain recombines TRBV25-1 with TRBJ1-1; TRBD1 is a possible D gene (5 bases). The germline V gene has CDR1 MGHDK and CDR2 SYGVNS. CDR3 length: 14 residues. Trimming removed 3 bases at V and 5 bases at J, with 13 bases between. Here the CDR3 reads CASSDSGGETEAFF. CDR3 bases: TGTGCCAGCAGTGACTCGGGGGGGGAGACTGAAGCTTTCTTT.

This chain links TRBV18 with TRBJ2-5; 7 bases match TRBD1. The CDR3 covers 14 residues. V was clipped by 6 bases and J by 2 bases; unmatched bases: 6. Germline lookup yields CDR1 KGHSH and CDR2 LQKENI. The CDR3 DNA is TGTGCCAGCTCCCGGGACAGCGCACAAGAGACCCAGTACTTC. It is translated as CASSRDSAQETQYF.

Here the CDR3 reads CASSQDSAGGRAGGNTIYF. The CDR3 bases are TGTGCCAGCAGCCAAGATTCAGCAGGGGGCCGTGCGGGTGGAAACACCATATATTTT. The rearrangement uses TRBV4-2 and TRBJ1-3; 8 nucleotides agree with TRBD1. CDR1 is LGHNA and CDR2 is YNFKEQ in the germline V gene. The CDR3 is made up of 19 amino acids. J was trimmed by 3 bases and V by 0 bases; bases with no gene match: 13.